Below are 3 T cell receptor beta chains sequenced from a single sample in a study of OX40 agonist ivuxolimab in advanced cancers. Sequencing used immunoSEQ multiplex PCR; TCRdb keeps in-frame clones, though not all of them. The sample yields 65,000 to 85,000 clones, 90% to 95% seen once. Sequencing used CD4+ or CD8+ T cells sorted from blood, obtained in a trial of the OX40 agonist ivuxolimab. These receptors were obtained from an adult with an advanced solid tumor such as melanoma, head and neck, liver or kidney cancer.

This chain connects TRBV4-1 to TRBJ2-3; 8 bases align to TRBD2. CDR1 MGHRA and CDR2 YSYEKL come from the germline V gene. The J segment lost 3 bases and the V segment lost 1 base, leaving 6 bases of the junction unmatched. The CDR3 contains 16 residues. The CDR3 region has the DNA TGCGCCAGCAGCCAAGGACGTAGCGGGGTTACAGATACGCAGTATTTT. Protein sequence: CASSQGRSGVTDTQYF.

J is TRBJ2-7 and V is TRBV11-2; the D is unclear. Per germline, CDR1 SGHAT and CDR2 FQNNGV. The ends were cut back, 7 bases at V and 4 bases at J, with 14 bases in the middle. This CDR3 contains 13 residues. The CDR3 spells CASTLPEFYEQYF. Here the CDR3 DNA reads TGTGCCAGCACTCTGCCCGAATTTTACGAGCAGTACTTC.

V usage is TRBV19 and J usage is TRBJ2-6; 11 nucleotides line up with TRBD1. The trim removed 3 bases at V and 10 bases at J, leaving 8 bases unmatched. Germline V gives CDR1 LNHDA, CDR2 SQIVND (reference sequence). This CDR3 region has 16 residues. The CDR3 coding sequence is TGTGCCAGTAGTATTGGACAGGGGGCAGTTCTGAACGTCCTGACTTTC. Its translation: CASSIGQGAVLNVLTF.